The entry below gives a single TCR beta chain sequence along with its context. Its specificity is unknown. Reprocessing the 5' RACE reads, TCRdb reports a single entry for every CDR3 protein and omits DNA. In total, the table holds about 430,000 distinct CDR3 sequences. The CDR3 is 18 amino acids. CDR1 is SGHRS and CDR2 is YFSETQ in the germline V gene. These data are taken from a study of T cells expressing NK-cell markers. The study, taken as a whole, reports: The share of CD8+ T cells held by dominant NKG2C+ clonotypes was roughly 1.0-8% in about six donors. The CD3+CD56-NKG2C+ fraction was also led by these clonotypes in several donors.

Sequencing used blood T cells: a sorted CD56 or NKG2C T cell subset, CD4+ or CD8+ T cells, or bulk PBMC T cells (not recorded which). This clonotype was obtained from a woman in her 50s in good health. J is TRBJ1-2 and V is TRBV5-1; the TCRdb call, TRBD1, lacks DNA for checking. The chain's CDR3 is CASSSVPGTGGFHYGYTF. Complete variable domain (other parts from reference TRBV5-1 and TRBJ1-2): KAGVTQTPRYLIKTRGQQVTLSCSPISGHRSVSWYQQTPGQGLQFLFEYFSETQRNKGNFPGRFSGRQFSNSRSEMNVSTLELGDSALYLCASSSVPGTGGFHYGYTFGSGTRLTVV.